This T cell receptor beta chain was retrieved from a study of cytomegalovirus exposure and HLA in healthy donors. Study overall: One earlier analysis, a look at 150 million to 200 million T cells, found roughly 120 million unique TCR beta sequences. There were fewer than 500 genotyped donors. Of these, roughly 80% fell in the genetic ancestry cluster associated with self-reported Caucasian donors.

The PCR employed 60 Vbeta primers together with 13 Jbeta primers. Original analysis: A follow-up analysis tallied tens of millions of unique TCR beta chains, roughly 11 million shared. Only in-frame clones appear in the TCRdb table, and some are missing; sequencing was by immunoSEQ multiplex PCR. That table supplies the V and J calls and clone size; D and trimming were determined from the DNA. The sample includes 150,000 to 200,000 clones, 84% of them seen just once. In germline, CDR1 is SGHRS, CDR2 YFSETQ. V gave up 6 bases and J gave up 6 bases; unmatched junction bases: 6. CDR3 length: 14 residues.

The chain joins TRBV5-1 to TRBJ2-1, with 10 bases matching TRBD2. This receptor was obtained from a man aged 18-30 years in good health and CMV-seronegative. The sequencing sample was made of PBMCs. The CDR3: CASTWTSGVNEQFF. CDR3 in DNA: TGCGCCAGCACTTGGACTAGCGGAGTCAATGAGCAGTTCTTC.